These 24 T cell receptor beta chains were all obtained from the same sample, sequenced in a study of spatial heterogeneity in lung cancer. Time point meaning: sample taken at primary tumor resection. Sequencing of whole RNA from tumor, nontumor lung or frozen PBMC involved no sorting. TCRdb reprocessed the 5' RACE reads with MiXCR, giving one entry per CDR3 protein. The table includes 3,000 to 4,500 distinct CDR3 sequences, about 7.7% detected once. This specimen consisted of normal lung tissue next to the tumor, obtained at surgery. Receptors were obtained from a male donor with early-stage non-small cell lung cancer.

This clonotype is categorized as large. The rearrangement links TRBV12-5 to TRBJ1-1, with no clear D. The CDR3 is 14 residues long. Germline V gives CDR1 LGHNT, CDR2 FRNRAP. V lost 2 bases, J lost 4 bases, and 11 bases lay in between. The CDR3: CASGLYVETTEAFF. Here the CDR3 DNA reads TGTGCTAGTGGTTTGTACGTCGAGACCACTGAAGCTTTCTTT.

This clonotype was recorded at least ten times. The V gene is TRBV4-3, the J gene TRBJ2-2; D possibly corresponds to TRBD2 (6 bases). V lost 1 base, J lost 6 bases, and 9 bases lay in between. Germline lookup yields CDR1 LGHNA and CDR2 YSLEER. This CDR3 is 14 amino acids long. CDR3 region: CASSQVTGAGELFF. In DNA, the CDR3 is TGCGCCAGCAGCCAAGTTACGGGGGCCGGGGAGCTGTTTTTT.

By proportion, this clonotype is medium-sized (0.01 to 0.1%). The chain uses TRBV20-1 and TRBJ2-7; 7 nucleotides align to TRBD1. From germline, CDR1 is DFQATT and CDR2 SNEGSKA (reference sequence). The CDR3 extends over 14 amino acids. Unmatched junction bases numbered 5, after V lost 3 bases and J lost 0 bases. The CDR3 loop reads CSARGQSRSYEQYF. The CDR3 DNA is TGCAGTGCTAGGGGACAGTCCCGCTCCTACGAGCAGTACTTC.

This clonotype rates as medium-sized (0.01 to 0.1%). The V gene is TRBV10-3, the J gene TRBJ2-3; 9 positions agree with TRBD2. CDR1 and CDR2 (germline): ENHRY, SYGVKD. The CDR3 consists of 14 residues. Trimming at V came to 6 bases and at J to 4 bases, leaving 5 bases not matched to a gene. CDR3 nucleotides: TGTGCCATCAGGGGGACTAGCCCCTCAGATACGCAGTATTTT. This encodes CAIRGTSPSDTQYF.

This clonotype is classed as medium-sized. The rearrangement links TRBV19 to TRBJ2-2; D is undetermined. Trimming pared 2 bases from V and 4 bases from J, leaving 8 bases between. Germline V CDR1 and CDR2: LNHDA, SQIVND (reference sequence). The CDR3 runs to 14 residues. The CDR3 DNA follows: TGTGCCAGTAGTATAACTCGTTCCACCGGGGAGCTGTTTTTT. This sequence encodes CASSITRSTGELFF.

Within the sample, this clonotype is medium-sized. V is TRBV24-1 and J is TRBJ2-1; D gene unclear. The V end lost 4 bases, the J end lost 7 bases, and 16 bases lay between the germline ends. Germline V gene sequence: CDR1 KGHDR, CDR2 SFDVKD. This CDR3 region has 15 residues. CDR3 protein: CATSDSHRAFNEQFF. The DNA for the CDR3 is TGTGCCACCAGTGACTCCCACCGGGCCTTTAATGAGCAGTTCTTC.

This clonotype was observed once. The chain couples TRBV5-1 to TRBJ1-2, with D hard to call. V was trimmed by 5 bases and J by 0 bases, leaving 8 bases between them. This CDR3 has 13 amino acids. Germline loops: CDR1 SGHRS, CDR2 YFSETQ. CDR3 in amino acids: CASSQDPNYGYTF. The CDR3 nucleotides read TGCGCCAGCAGTCAGGACCCTAACTATGGCTACACCTTC. Complete variable domain (other parts from reference TRBV5-1 and TRBJ1-2): KAGVTQTPRYLIKTRGQQVTLSCSPISGHRSVSWYQQTPGQGLQFLFEYFSETQRNKGNFPGRFSGRQFSNSRSEMNVSTLELGDSALYLCASSQDPNYGYTFGSGTRLTVV.

This clonotype was recorded many times. This rearrangement joins TRBV4-1 to TRBJ2-2; 9 nucleotides agree with TRBD2. CDR3 size: 17 residues. The V gene's germline CDR1 is MGHRA and CDR2 YSYEKL. V shed 1 base and J 4 bases; nucleotides not matched to a gene: 7. The CDR3 bases are TGCGCCAGCAGCCAAGCGGCTAGCGGGGCGAGCACCGGGGAGCTGTTTTTT. Translating gives CASSQAASGASTGELFF.

CDR3: CASIGGLEQYF. CDR3 nucleotides: TGTGCCAGCATCGGGGGGCTTGAGCAGTACTTC. The rearrangement joins TRBV2 to TRBJ2-7; a possible D gene is TRBD2 (7 bases). The CDR3 sequence is 11 residues long. V was cut by 7 bases and J by 7 bases, with 11 bases left in between. The germline V gene encodes CDR1 SNHLY and CDR2 FYNNEI.

This clonotype is labeled as large (0.1 to 1%). V gene TRBV14 combines with J gene TRBJ2-7; tentatively, D is TRBD2 (5 bases). The CDR3 has 12 residues. The germline V gene encodes CDR1 SGHDN and CDR2 FVKESK. Trimming removed 4 bases from V and 2 bases from J, with 6 bases in between. CDR3 bases: TGTGCCAGCAGCCCGCGGGCCTACGAGCAGTACTTC. Its translation: CASSPRAYEQYF.

This clonotype is judged medium-sized. CDR3 loop: CASSRGLAATDTQYF. The CDR3 nucleotides read TGTGCCAGCAGCCGTGGACTAGCGGCCACAGATACGCAGTATTTT. The gene calls are TRBV7-9 and TRBJ2-3; TRBD2 matches 10 bases. The CDR3 contains 15 residues. The J segment lost 2 bases and the V segment lost 5 bases, leaving 4 bases of the junction unmatched. Germline loops: CDR1 SEHNR, CDR2 FQNEAQ (reference sequence).

This clonotype was detected many times. This sequence joins TRBV20-1 and TRBJ2-3, with a weak D call TRBD2 (6 bases). Germline V CDR1 and CDR2: DFQATT, SNEGSKA (reference sequence). V was cut by 1 base and J by 1 base, with 9 bases left in between. The CDR3 consists of 14 residues. The CDR3 DNA reads TGCAGTGCTAGAGGATCTAGCGGCACAGATACGCAGTATTTT. This codes for CSARGSSGTDTQYF.

The rearrangement links TRBV7-6 to TRBJ1-1; D is ambiguous. This CDR3 contains 15 residues. CDR1 SGHVS and CDR2 FNYEAQ come from the germline V gene. Trimming cost V 4 bases and J 3 bases, with 15 bases left between them. CDR3 protein: CASSSAPGVDTEAFF. CDR3 coding DNA: TGTGCCAGCAGCTCGGCCCCAGGTGTTGACACTGAAGCTTTCTTT.

In this sample, this clonotype is medium-sized. The V call is TRBV12-3 or TRBV12-4, the J call TRBJ2-7; D is tentatively TRBD1 or TRBD2 (5 bases each). V was cut by 6 bases and J by 2 bases, with 8 bases left in between. The CDR3 runs to 12 residues. The CDR3 here is CASSRGPYEQYF. The CDR3 nucleotides read TGTGCCAGCAGCCGGGGCCCCTACGAGCAGTACTTC.

This clonotype is medium-sized. The rearrangement links TRBV11-3 to TRBJ2-1; the match to TRBD2 covers 7 bases. The ends lost 4 bases at V and 9 bases at J; junction bases unmatched: 9. CDR3 length equals 14 residues. CDR1 and CDR2 (germline): SGHNT, YENEEA. CDR3 sequence (DNA): TGTGCCAGCAGCTCTCGGGAGGCCAGGCCTGAGCAGTTCTTC. It encodes CASSSREARPEQFF.

Only a few counts were recorded for this clonotype. The chain carries TRBV6-1 and TRBJ1-5; unclear D gene. Germline V lookup: CDR1 MNHNS, CDR2 SASEGT. This CDR3 comprises 15 residues. V was shortened by 6 bases and J by 1 base, with 13 bases between the two germline ends. In DNA form, the CDR3 reads TGTGCCAGCAGCCTCGAGGGCCTCAGCAATCAGCCCCAGCATTTT. Translating it yields CASSLEGLSNQPQHF.

This chain links TRBV30 with TRBJ2-5; D might be TRBD1 (5 bases). The V gene's germline CDR1 is GTSNPN and CDR2 SVGIG (reference sequence). V shed 1 base and J shed 3 bases, with 9 bases lying between them. The CDR3 length is 13 residues. CDR3 sequence reads: CAWSGQREETQYF. As DNA, the CDR3 is TGTGCCTGGAGTGGACAGCGCGAAGAGACCCAGTACTTC.

In this sample, this clonotype is medium-sized. The CDR3: CASSYSGTGGNTEAFF. The CDR3 region has the DNA TGTGCCAGCAGTTACTCCGGGACAGGGGGAAACACTGAAGCTTTCTTT. V usage is TRBV6-2 or TRBV6-3 and J usage is TRBJ1-1; 11 bases fit TRBD1. This CDR3 has 16 residues. Germline assignment: CDR1 MNHEY and CDR2 SVGEGT. V was pared by 0 bases and J by 2 bases, with 2 bases of the junction left unmatched.

This clonotype has a count of ten or more. The CDR3 DNA follows: TGCAGTGCTAGAGACAGGGGAGGCTCCTATAATTCACCCCTCCACTTT. Translated, it gives CSARDRGGSYNSPLHF. The chain has TRBV20-1 and TRBJ1-6; maybe TRBD1 (6 bases). This CDR3 has 16 residues. V lost 0 bases, J lost 0 bases, and 9 bases lay in between. Germline CDR1 is DFQATT and CDR2 is SNEGSKA (reference sequence).

This clonotype is medium-sized (0.01 to 0.1%) in the sample. J is TRBJ2-3 and V is TRBV20-1; D is tentatively TRBD1 or TRBD2 (6 bases each). The CDR3 has 16 amino acids. V lost 0 bases to trimming and J lost 3 bases, with 16 bases between them. Germline V CDR1 and CDR2: DFQATT, SNEGSKA (reference sequence). CDR3: CSARDPLQGGTDTQYF. The DNA for the CDR3 is TGCAGTGCTAGAGATCCCCTACAGGGAGGTACAGATACGCAGTATTTT.

This clonotype has a count of ten or more. This chain links TRBV7-3 with TRBJ2-1; D is undetermined. V lost 2 bases and J 6 bases, leaving 11 bases between the germline ends. This CDR3 is 14 amino acids long. CDR1 and CDR2 (germline): SGHTA, FQGTGA. The CDR3 region is CASSLVGNRNEQFF. As DNA, the CDR3 is TGTGCCAGCAGCTTAGTAGGGAACCGCAATGAGCAGTTCTTC.

By proportion, this clonotype is medium-sized. This rearrangement joins TRBV7-2 to TRBJ2-3; D remains ambiguous. V was cut by 2 bases and J by 6 bases, with 15 bases left in between. Germline V gene sequence: CDR1 SGHTA, CDR2 FQGNSA. CDR3 length: 15 residues. The CDR3 protein is CASSLSRGTSDTQYF. For the CDR3, the DNA is TGTGCCAGCAGCTTAAGTCGCGGCACATCGGATACGCAGTATTTT.

By share, this clonotype counts as large. The CDR3: CAWSSWDNEQFF. The CDR3 DNA reads as TGTGCCTGGAGTTCCTGGGACAATGAGCAGTTCTTC. The chain links TRBV30 to TRBJ2-1; the D is unclear. The germline gives CDR1 GTSNPN, CDR2 SVGIG (reference sequence). There are 12 residues in the CDR3. The V gene lost 2 bases and the J gene lost 5 bases, with 7 bases spanning the gap. Complete variable domain (other parts from reference TRBV30 and TRBJ2-1): SQTIHQWPATLVQPVGSPLSLECTVEGTSNPNLYWYRQAAGRGLQLLFYSVGIGQISSEVPQNLSASRPQDRQFILSSKKLLLSDSGFYLCAWSSWDNEQFFGPGTRLTVL.

This clonotype is deemed medium-sized. V is TRBV29-1 and J is TRBJ2-3, with D possibly called TRBD1 or TRBD2 (5 bases each). Germline CDR1 reads SQVTM; CDR2 reads ANQGSEA. The CDR3 extends over 13 amino acids. Trimming pared 5 bases from V and 9 bases from J, leaving 18 bases between. The CDR3 DNA follows: TGCAGCGTTCTTAGGGACCAGCCTGGGACGCAGTATTTT. Residues: CSVLRDQPGTQYF.